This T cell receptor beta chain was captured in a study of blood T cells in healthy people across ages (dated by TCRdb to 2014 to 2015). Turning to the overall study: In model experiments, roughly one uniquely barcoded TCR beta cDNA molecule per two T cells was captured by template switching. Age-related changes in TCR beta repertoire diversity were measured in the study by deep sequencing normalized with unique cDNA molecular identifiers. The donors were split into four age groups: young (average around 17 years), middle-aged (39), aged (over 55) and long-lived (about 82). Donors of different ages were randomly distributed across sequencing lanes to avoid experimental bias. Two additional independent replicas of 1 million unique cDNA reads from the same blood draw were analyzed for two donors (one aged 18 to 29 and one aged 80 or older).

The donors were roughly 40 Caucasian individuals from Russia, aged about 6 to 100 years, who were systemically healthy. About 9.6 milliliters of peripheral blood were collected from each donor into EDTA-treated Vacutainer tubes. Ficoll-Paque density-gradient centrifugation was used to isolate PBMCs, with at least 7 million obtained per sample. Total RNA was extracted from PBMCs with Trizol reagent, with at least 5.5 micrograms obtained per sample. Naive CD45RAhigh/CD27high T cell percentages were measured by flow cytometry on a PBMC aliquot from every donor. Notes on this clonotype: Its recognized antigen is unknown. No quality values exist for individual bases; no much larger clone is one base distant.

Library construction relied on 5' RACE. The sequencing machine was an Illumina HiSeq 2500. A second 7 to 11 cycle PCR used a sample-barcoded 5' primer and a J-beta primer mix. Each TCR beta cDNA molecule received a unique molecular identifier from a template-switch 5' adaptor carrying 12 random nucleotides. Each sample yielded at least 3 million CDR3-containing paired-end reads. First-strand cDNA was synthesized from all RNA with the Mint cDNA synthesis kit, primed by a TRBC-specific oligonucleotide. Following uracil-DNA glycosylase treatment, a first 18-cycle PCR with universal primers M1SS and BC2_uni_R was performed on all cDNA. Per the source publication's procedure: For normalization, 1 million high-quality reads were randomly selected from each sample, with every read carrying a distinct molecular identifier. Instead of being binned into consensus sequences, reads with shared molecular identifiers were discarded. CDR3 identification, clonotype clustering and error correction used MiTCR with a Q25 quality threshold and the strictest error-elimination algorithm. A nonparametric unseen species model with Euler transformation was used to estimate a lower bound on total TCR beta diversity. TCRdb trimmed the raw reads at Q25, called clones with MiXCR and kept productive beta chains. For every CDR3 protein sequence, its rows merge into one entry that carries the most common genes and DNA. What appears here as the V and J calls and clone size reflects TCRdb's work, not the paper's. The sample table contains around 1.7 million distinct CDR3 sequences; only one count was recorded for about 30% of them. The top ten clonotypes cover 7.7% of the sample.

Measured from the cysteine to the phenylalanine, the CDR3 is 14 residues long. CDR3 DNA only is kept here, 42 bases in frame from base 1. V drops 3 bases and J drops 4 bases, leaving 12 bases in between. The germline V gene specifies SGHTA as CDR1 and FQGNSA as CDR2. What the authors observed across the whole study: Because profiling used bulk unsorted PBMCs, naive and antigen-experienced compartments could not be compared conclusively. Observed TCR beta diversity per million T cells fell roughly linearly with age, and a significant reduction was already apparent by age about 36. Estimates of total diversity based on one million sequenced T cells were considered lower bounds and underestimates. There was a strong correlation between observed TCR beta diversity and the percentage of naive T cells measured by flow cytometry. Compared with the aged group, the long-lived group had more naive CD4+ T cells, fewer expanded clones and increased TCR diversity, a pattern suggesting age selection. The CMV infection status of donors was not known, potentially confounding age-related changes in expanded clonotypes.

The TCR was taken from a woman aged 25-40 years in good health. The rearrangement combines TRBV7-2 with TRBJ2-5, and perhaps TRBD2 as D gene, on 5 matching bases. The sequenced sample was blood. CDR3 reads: CASSLAASPETQYF. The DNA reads TGTGCCAGCAGCTTGGCTGCTAGCCCAGAGACCCAGTACTTC. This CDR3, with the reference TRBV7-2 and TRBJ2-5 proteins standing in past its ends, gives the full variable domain GAGVSQSPSNKVTEKGKDVELRCDPISGHTALYWYRQSLGQGLEFLIYFQGNSAPDKSGLPSDRFSAERTGGSVSTLTIQRTQQEDSAVYLCASSLAASPETQYFGPGTRLLVL.